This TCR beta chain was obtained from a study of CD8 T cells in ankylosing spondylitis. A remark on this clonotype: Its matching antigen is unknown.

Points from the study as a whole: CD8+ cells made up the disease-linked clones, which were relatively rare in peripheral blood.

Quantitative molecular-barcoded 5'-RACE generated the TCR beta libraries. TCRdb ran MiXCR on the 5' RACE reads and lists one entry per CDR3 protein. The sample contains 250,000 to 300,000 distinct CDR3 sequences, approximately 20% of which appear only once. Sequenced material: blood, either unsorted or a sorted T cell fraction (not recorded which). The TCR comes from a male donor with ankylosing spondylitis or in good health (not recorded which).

The CDR3 DNA reads TGCAGCGTCCGGGGGAACGGGGGAAACACCATATATTTT. This gives the protein CSVRGNGGNTIYF. The rearrangement uses TRBV29-1 and TRBJ1-3; D perhaps matches TRBD1 (5 bases). The germline CDR1 and CDR2 sequences are SQVTM and ANQGSEA. CDR3 size: 13 residues. Trimming removed 6 bases at V and 4 bases at J, with 13 bases between.